This is a list of T cell receptor beta chains from one sample in a study of identical twins. TCRdb reprocessed the 5' RACE reads via MiXCR and lists one record per CDR3 protein. The sample has 550,000 to 800,000 distinct CDR3 sequences, under 8.5% seen once; the top ten hold 1.6%. These same data were also listed under a study on yellow fever vaccine responses in identical twins.

The sample comprised PBMCs. Every receptor here comes from a woman between 18 and 29 years old in good health. CDR3s include the opening cysteine and the closing phenylalanine or tryptophan. Each record gives: CDR3 length, D gene, J gene, V gene, clone size, CDR3 protein, CDR3 DNA. A D gene is named only where the DNA matches it firmly. The size entry is marked missing in some rows and otherwise reads once, few, many or a size class.

length: 13; D: TRBD1; J: TRBJ1-1; V: TRBV2; size: many; CDR3: CASSGGQKTEAFF; DNA: TGTGCCAGCAGTGGGGGACAGAAGACGGAAGCTTTCTTT
length: 18; D: TRBD2; J: TRBJ2-7; V: TRBV11-2; size: .; CDR3: CASSLVTSGRFPDYEQYF; DNA: TGTGCCAGCAGCTTAGTTACTAGCGGGAGGTTTCCCGACTACGAGCAGTACTTC
length: 15; D: .; J: TRBJ2-1; V: TRBV12-3/TRBV12-4; size: many; CDR3: CASSFAEFSYNEQFF; DNA: TGTGCCAGCAGTTTCGCGGAATTCTCCTACAATGAGCAGTTCTTC
length: 15; D: TRBD1; J: TRBJ2-4; V: TRBV28; size: many; CDR3: CASYGQGASKNIQYF; DNA: TGTGCCAGCTATGGACAGGGGGCTTCCAAAAACATTCAGTACTTC
length: 17; D: .; J: TRBJ1-1; V: TRBV7-9; size: .; CDR3: CASSITRSGDKNTEAFF; DNA: TGTGCCAGCAGCATCACTCGGTCAGGCGATAAGAACACTGAAGCTTTCTTT
length: 13; D: .; J: TRBJ1-5; V: TRBV20-1; size: few; CDR3: CSAPSQSNQPQHF; DNA: TGCAGTGCTCCGAGCCAGAGCAATCAGCCCCAGCATTTT
length: 16; D: TRBD2; J: TRBJ2-1; V: TRBV20-1; size: few; CDR3: CSVSSLGTSGSDEQFF; DNA: TGCAGTGTTAGTTCCCTGGGGACTAGCGGGAGCGATGAGCAGTTCTTC
length: 15; D: TRBD2; J: TRBJ2-3; V: TRBV6-5; size: many; CDR3: CASSYGTSGTDTQYF; DNA: TGTGCCAGCAGTTACGGGACTAGCGGCACAGATACGCAGTATTTT
length: 13; D: .; J: TRBJ1-1; V: TRBV7-4; size: once; CDR3: CASSPYGLSEAFF; DNA: TGTGCCAGCAGCCCCTATGGTCTATCTGAAGCTTTCTTT
length: 14; D: .; J: TRBJ2-3; V: TRBV6-5; size: many; CDR3: CASSLGRITDTQYF; DNA: TGTGCCAGCAGTTTGGGACGGATCACAGATACGCAGTATTTT
length: 14; D: .; J: TRBJ2-7; V: TRBV11-3; size: few; CDR3: CASSLDPSLGEQYF; DNA: TGTGCCAGCAGCTTAGATCCCTCCTTGGGCGAGCAGTACTTC
length: 16; D: .; J: TRBJ2-6; V: TRBV28; size: .; CDR3: CASRPRSGSGANVLTF; DNA: TGTGCCAGCAGACCGCGCTCAGGGTCTGGGGCCAACGTCCTGACTTTC
length: 16; D: TRBD1; J: TRBJ1-6; V: TRBV4-1; size: few; CDR3: CASSQGPGGGNSPLHF; DNA: TGCGCCAGCAGCCAAGGCCCAGGGGGCGGAAATTCACCCCTCCACTTT
length: 16; D: .; J: TRBJ2-1; V: TRBV12-3/TRBV12-4; size: .; CDR3: CASSLRFGTTYNEQFF; DNA: TGTGCCAGCAGTTTACGGTTCGGAACTACCTACAATGAGCAGTTCTTC
length: 14; D: TRBD1; J: TRBJ1-2; V: TRBV5-1; size: .; CDR3: CASSGPGQEYGYTF; DNA: TGCGCCAGCAGCGGACCGGGACAGGAATATGGCTACACCTTC
length: 18; D: .; J: TRBJ2-4; V: TRBV6-1; size: many; CDR3: CASSTLTDQGLGKNIQYF; DNA: TGTGCCAGCAGCACTCTGACTGACCAGGGCCTGGGGAAAAACATTCAGTACTTC
length: 15; D: TRBD1; J: TRBJ1-1; V: TRBV5-5; size: many; CDR3: CASSSTGVSNTEAFF; DNA: TGTGCCAGCAGCTCTACAGGGGTTTCGAACACTGAAGCTTTCTTT
length: 15; D: .; J: TRBJ2-2; V: TRBV5-5; size: few; CDR3: CASSNDLPRAGELFF; DNA: TGTGCCAGCAGCAACGACCTTCCCAGGGCCGGGGAGCTGTTTTTT
length: 13; D: .; J: TRBJ2-3; V: TRBV24-1; size: few; CDR3: CATTPGPADTQYF; DNA: TGTGCCACGACCCCAGGGCCGGCAGATACGCAGTATTTT
length: 16; D: TRBD1; J: TRBJ2-6; V: TRBV29-1; size: few; CDR3: CSVTDRGSSGANVLTF; DNA: TGCAGCGTCACGGACAGGGGCAGCTCTGGGGCCAACGTCCTGACTTTC
length: 15; D: TRBD1; J: TRBJ2-1; V: TRBV27; size: few; CDR3: CASSSPGTDYNEQFF; DNA: TGTGCCAGCAGTTCACCGGGGACAGACTACAATGAGCAGTTCTTC
length: 12; D: .; J: TRBJ1-5; V: TRBV6-1; size: few; CDR3: CASGTGLQPQHF; DNA: TGTGCCAGCGGGACGGGACTTCAGCCCCAGCATTTT
length: 20; D: TRBD2; J: TRBJ2-1; V: TRBV11-1; size: many; CDR3: CASSLGFGSGGLLSYNEQFF; DNA: TGTGCCAGCAGCTTAGGCTTCGGCAGCGGGGGGCTCCTCTCCTACAATGAGCAGTTCTTC
length: 15; D: .; J: TRBJ1-2; V: TRBV20-1; size: many; CDR3: CSASRKGNTPYGYTF; DNA: TGCAGTGCTAGTAGGAAAGGAAATACGCCCTATGGCTACACCTTC
length: 16; D: .; J: TRBJ1-5; V: TRBV5-6; size: few; CDR3: CASSFGLGAGNQPQHF; DNA: TGTGCCAGCAGCTTCGGACTGGGGGCCGGCAATCAGCCCCAGCATTTT
length: 15; D: TRBD1; J: TRBJ2-2; V: TRBV7-9; size: .; CDR3: CASSLKQGNAGELFF; DNA: TGTGCCAGCAGCTTGAAACAGGGGAACGCCGGGGAGCTGTTTTTT
length: 15; D: .; J: TRBJ1-5; V: TRBV3-1; size: few; CDR3: CASSQDYSMNQPQHF; DNA: TGTGCCAGCAGCCAAGATTACAGTATGAATCAGCCCCAGCATTTT
length: 16; D: TRBD2; J: TRBJ2-1; V: TRBV20-1; size: .; CDR3: CSARGPGLAGVNEQFF; DNA: TGCAGTGCTAGAGGACCGGGACTAGCGGGAGTCAATGAGCAGTTCTTC
length: 14; D: .; J: TRBJ2-2; V: TRBV20-1; size: .; CDR3: CSATGDVNTGELFF; DNA: TGCAGTGCCACGGGGGACGTTAACACCGGGGAGCTGTTTTTT
length: 12; D: .; J: TRBJ1-4; V: TRBV20-1; size: many; CDR3: CSATIQGGKLFF; DNA: TGCAGTGCTACCATCCAGGGTGGGAAACTGTTTTTT
length: 18; D: TRBD2; J: TRBJ2-7; V: TRBV7-6; size: few; CDR3: CASSPGTSGSPSSYEQYF; DNA: TGTGCCAGCAGCCCAGGGACTAGCGGGAGCCCTAGCTCCTACGAGCAGTACTTC
length: 13; D: .; J: TRBJ1-2; V: TRBV28; size: .; CDR3: CASTSGGSYGYTF; DNA: TGTGCCAGCACCTCAGGCGGGTCCTATGGCTACACCTTC
length: 13; D: .; J: TRBJ1-1; V: TRBV20-1; size: few; CDR3: CSARDSGRGIAFF; DNA: TGCAGTGCTAGAGATTCGGGACGGGGAATCGCTTTCTTT
length: 15; D: .; J: TRBJ2-5; V: TRBV25-1; size: many; CDR3: CASSESGQIQETQYF; DNA: TGTGCCAGCAGTGAATCGGGACAAATACAAGAGACCCAGTACTTC
length: 14; D: .; J: TRBJ2-5; V: TRBV6-1; size: few; CDR3: CASSITAYQETQYF; DNA: TGTGCCAGCAGCATAACTGCCTACCAAGAGACCCAGTACTTC
length: 16; D: .; J: TRBJ2-3; V: TRBV12-3/TRBV12-4; size: .; CDR3: CASSPTGRLETDTQYF; DNA: TGTGCCAGCAGCCCCACAGGGAGATTAGAAACAGATACGCAGTATTTT
length: 15; D: TRBD1; J: TRBJ2-2; V: TRBV28; size: .; CDR3: CASSLATGVTGELFF; DNA: TGTGCCAGCAGCCTCGCAACAGGGGTTACCGGGGAGCTGTTTTTT
length: 11; D: TRBD1; J: TRBJ1-1; V: TRBV5-1; size: few; CDR3: CASSGDRAAFF; DNA: TGCGCCAGCAGCGGGGACAGGGCCGCTTTCTTT
length: 15; D: .; J: TRBJ1-5; V: TRBV12-3/TRBV12-4; size: many; CDR3: CASSFGGASNQPQHF; DNA: TGTGCCAGCAGTTTTGGGGGGGCTAGCAATCAGCCCCAGCATTTT
length: 14; D: .; J: TRBJ2-7; V: TRBV20-1; size: .; CDR3: CSARLRVFGYEQYF; DNA: TGCAGTGCTAGATTAAGGGTGTTTGGCTACGAGCAGTACTTC
length: 13; D: .; J: TRBJ1-4; V: TRBV29-1; size: few; CDR3: CSVEGGTNEKLFF; DNA: TGCAGCGTTGAAGGGGGAACTAATGAAAAACTGTTTTTT
length: 14; D: .; J: TRBJ1-5; V: TRBV20-1; size: few; CDR3: CSANKQGSSQLQHF; DNA: TGCAGTGCTAACAAACAGGGTTCAAGTCAGCTCCAGCATTTT
length: 16; D: .; J: TRBJ2-2; V: TRBV4-1; size: few; CDR3: CASSQEFRQNTGELFF; DNA: TGCGCCAGCAGCCAAGAGTTCCGACAGAACACCGGGGAGCTGTTTTTT
length: 14; D: TRBD2; J: TRBJ2-7; V: TRBV27; size: few; CDR3: CASSTSGSLYEQYF; DNA: TGTGCCAGCAGCACTAGCGGGAGTCTGTACGAGCAGTACTTC